Below are 14 T cell receptor beta chains sequenced from a single sample in a study of blood T cell repertoires in COVID-19. Data came from immunoSEQ multiplex PCR; TCRdb stores just in-frame clones and leaves some out. This sample yields 350,000 to 450,000 clones, of which 75% to 90% are seen a single time; 1.1% belongs to the top ten. Sequencing was performed on PBMCs or T cells enriched from blood (not recorded which). These receptors came from a man under 40 who had recovered from COVID-19.

The chain carries TRBV3-1 (or the pseudogene TRBV3-2) and TRBJ1-2, with 7 bases that match TRBD1. This CDR3 is built from 15 residues. V shed 3 bases and J 2 bases; nucleotides not matched to a gene: 6. Germline V gives CDR1 LGHDT, CDR2 YNNKEL (reference sequence). The CDR3 nucleotides are TGTGCCAGCAGCCATGACAGGGACCTAAACTATGGCTACACCTTC. Its translation: CASSHDRDLNYGYTF.

Note on this clone: This sample includes further DNA sequences coding for the same CDR3. This sequence joins TRBV12-3 or TRBV12-4 and TRBJ1-3; D is ambiguous. There are 12 residues in the CDR3. Trimming removed 2 bases from V and 4 bases from J, with 3 bases in between. This chain's CDR3 is CASSLLGNTIYF. CDR3 sequence (DNA): TGTGCCAGCAGTTTATTAGGAAACACCATATATTTT.

V and J are TRBV5-6 and TRBJ2-1, with 11 bases that match TRBD2. Trimming took 3 bases from V and 5 from J; bases not matched to a gene: 4. The length of the CDR3 is 15 residues. Germline CDR1 and CDR2: SGHDT and YYEEEE. CDR3 residues: CASSSLAGGHNEQFF. The CDR3 region has the DNA TGTGCCAGCAGCTCATTAGCGGGAGGGCACAATGAGCAGTTCTTC.

The chain has TRBV6-5 and TRBJ2-4; 8 bases are shared with TRBD1. Trimming removed 5 bases from V and 7 bases from J; junction bases left unmatched: 10. CDR3 size: 15 residues. Germline CDR1 reads MNHEY; CDR2 reads SVGAGI. The CDR3 nucleotides read TGTGCCAGCAGTCCCCGACAGGGGATTCGGAACATTCAGTACTTC. The encoded protein is CASSPRQGIRNIQYF.

The V gene is TRBV6-6, the J gene TRBJ1-1; TRBD1 matches 7 bases. The CDR3 is made up of 17 amino acids. V was pared by 5 bases and J by 0 bases, with 12 bases of the junction left unmatched. CDR1 is MNHNY and CDR2 is SVGAGI in the germline V gene (reference sequence). Here the CDR3 reads CASSRGTDRPMNTEAFF. Here the CDR3 DNA reads TGTGCCAGCAGTCGCGGGACAGACAGACCTATGAACACTGAAGCTTTCTTT.

V is TRBV29-1 and J is TRBJ1-1; TRBD1 agrees at 9 bases. The J segment lost 2 bases and the V segment lost 6 bases, leaving 10 bases of the junction unmatched. Germline V CDR1 and CDR2: SQVTM, ANQGSEA. This CDR3 has 15 amino acids. The CDR3 coding sequence is TGCAGCGTGGGCCCACCGACAGGGGGAAACACTGAAGCTTTCTTT. This translates into CSVGPPTGGNTEAFF.

The chain recombines TRBV10-3 with TRBJ2-1, with D maybe TRBD2 (5 bases). Germline CDR1 reads ENHRY; CDR2 reads SYGVKD. The CDR3 extends over 15 amino acids. With 8 bases removed from V and 1 base from J, the gap between germline ends came to 15 bases. CDR3 sequence: CAIRQVGASYNEQFF. The DNA for the CDR3 is TGTGCCATCCGCCAAGTGGGAGCGTCCTACAATGAGCAGTTCTTC.

CDR3 loop: CAWSVEGTEQYF. As DNA, the CDR3 is TGTGCCTGGAGTGTAGAGGGTACCGAGCAGTACTTC. V gene TRBV30 combines with J gene TRBJ2-7, with D perhaps TRBD2 (5 bases). Germline CDR1 is GTSNPN and CDR2 is SVGIG (reference sequence). V dropped 0 bases and J dropped 6 bases, with 9 bases sitting between them. The CDR3 is made up of 12 amino acids.

This clone was counted at least ten times. V usage is TRBV6-5 and J usage is TRBJ2-3; D gene uncertain. V was trimmed by 0 bases and J by 0 bases, leaving 7 bases between them. Germline V gene lookup returns CDR1 MNHEY and CDR2 SVGAGI. This CDR3 is built from 15 residues. CDR3 in DNA: TGTGCCAGCAGTTACTCGAGAGGAAGCACAGATACGCAGTATTTT. This gives the protein CASSYSRGSTDTQYF.

The chain is built from TRBV5-5 and TRBJ1-1; TRBD1 agrees at 7 bases. The CDR3 is 15 residues long. J gave up 0 bases and V 3 bases, and 5 bases lay outside the gene matches. Germline CDR1 and CDR2: SGHKS and YYEKEE (reference sequence). CDR3 sequence: CASSSTGQMNTEAFF. The CDR3 DNA reads TGTGCCAGCAGCTCCACGGGACAGATGAACACTGAAGCTTTCTTT.

The CDR3 DNA is TGCGCCAGCAGTCAATCGCCGCCGAGGACTGGGTATGGCTACACCTTC. Residues: CASSQSPPRTGYGYTF. The chain is built from TRBV23-1 and TRBJ1-2, with D unclear. TRBV23-1 is labeled an ORF, and its function is uncertain. This CDR3 region has 16 residues. The V end was cut by 0 bases, the J end by 5 bases, with 16 bases between.

The chain has TRBV2 and TRBJ2-1; D may be TRBD2 (5 bases). The CDR3 covers 14 residues. The V gene lost 1 base and the J gene lost 8 bases, with 12 bases spanning the gap. CDR1 is SNHLY and CDR2 is FYNNEI in the germline V gene. CDR3 nucleotide sequence: TGTGCCAGCAGTGAAGTCCTTCCCGGGGATGAGCAGTTCTTC. Translating it yields CASSEVLPGDEQFF. The full variable domain, rest sourced from reference TRBV2 and TRBJ2-1, is EPEVTQTPSHQVTQMGQEVILRCVPISNHLYFYWYRQILGQKVEFLVSFYNNEISEKSEIFDDQFSVERPDGSNFTLKIRSTKLEDSAMYFCASSEVLPGDEQFFGPGTRLTVL.

The gene calls are TRBV4-1 and TRBJ1-2; 8 positions agree with TRBD1. V dropped 6 bases and J dropped 4; count of bases not matched to a gene: 7. CDR3 length equals 14 residues. The germline V gene encodes CDR1 MGHRA and CDR2 YSYEKL. The CDR3 DNA reads as TGCGCCAGCAGACCGACAGGGGTTGGCTATGGCTACACCTTC. Protein product: CASRPTGVGYGYTF.

The chain links TRBV5-4 to TRBJ2-1, with 7 bases fitting TRBD2. The ends lost 0 bases at V and 3 bases at J; junction bases unmatched: 0. Per germline, CDR1 SGHNT and CDR2 YYREEE (reference sequence). CDR3 length equals 14 residues. The CDR3 nucleotides read TGTGCCAGCAGCTTGGCTAGCGGCTACAATGAGCAGTTCTTC. As protein: CASSLASGYNEQFF. Looking up the rest from reference TRBV5-4 and TRBJ2-1 gives the full variable domain: ETGVTQSPTHLIKTRGQQVTLRCSSQSGHNTVSWYQQALGQGPQFIFQYYREEENGRGNFPPRFSGLQFPNYSSELNVNALELDDSALYLCASSLASGYNEQFFGPGTRLTVL.